A selection of T cell receptor beta chains follows, all from one sample in a study of blood T cell repertoires in COVID-19. Sequencing was performed with immunoSEQ multiplex PCR; in TCRdb, only in-frame clones are kept and a portion is missing. The sample contains some 250,000 clones, around 85% of which appear only once. The specimen was peripheral blood. The receptors stem from a woman older than 75 with acute or convalescent COVID-19. CDR3s include the opening cysteine and the closing phenylalanine or tryptophan. D genes are given only for firm matches. Size tells how often a clone was seen (once, few, many) or the class of an expanded clone, and some rows leave it out.

V: TRBV30
J: TRBJ1-6
D: .
size: .
DNA: TGTGCCTGGACCAGGACGCAGGGCGTTAATTCACCCCTCCACTTT
CDR3: CAWTRTQGVNSPLHF

V: TRBV2
J: TRBJ2-2
D: TRBD2
size: .
DNA: TGTGCCAGCAGTGAACTGGGGCTAGCGGGGGGTAGGACCGGGGAGCTGTTTTTT
CDR3: CASSELGLAGGRTGELFF

V: TRBV19
J: TRBJ2-3
D: TRBD2
size: .
DNA: TGTGCCTCAAAACTAGCGGGGGCGGGAGATACGCAGTATTTT
CDR3: CASKLAGAGDTQYF

V: TRBV7-3
J: TRBJ2-3
D: .
size: .
DNA: TGTGCCAGCAGCTCAGACCCGGCGGGTACGCAGTATTTT
CDR3: CASSSDPAGTQYF

V: TRBV5-8
J: TRBJ1-2
D: TRBD1
size: .
DNA: TGTGCCAGCAGCTTACGCCCTAGACAGGGCGGAAACTATGGCTACACCTTC
CDR3: CASSLRPRQGGNYGYTF

V: TRBV28
J: TRBJ1-5
D: .
size: .
DNA: TGTGCCAGCAGTCTTTACAGGGCCAGCAATCAGCCCCAGCATTTT
CDR3: CASSLYRASNQPQHF

V: TRBV5-4
J: TRBJ2-3
D: .
size: .
DNA: TGTGCCAGCAGCCTTTTCGGGGGTGGAACAGATACGCAGTATTTT
CDR3: CASSLFGGGTDTQYF

V: TRBV19
J: TRBJ2-5
D: .
size: .
DNA: TGTGCCAGTAGTACGGCAGGGGTAGGGCTAGGAGAGACCCAGTACTTC
CDR3: CASSTAGVGLGETQYF

V: TRBV2
J: TRBJ1-2
D: .
size: .
DNA: TGTGCCAGCAGTGAAATCCAGGGTACCTATGGCTACACCTTC
CDR3: CASSEIQGTYGYTF

V: TRBV11-3
J: TRBJ2-5
D: .
size: .
DNA: TGTGCCAGCAGCTTAGGGGACTCCGAGGGGGAGACCCAGTACTTC
CDR3: CASSLGDSEGETQYF

V: TRBV2
J: TRBJ2-7
D: TRBD1
size: .
DNA: TGTGCCAGCACAAGGGACAGGGGTTCCTACGAGCAGTACTTC
CDR3: CASTRDRGSYEQYF

V: TRBV30
J: TRBJ2-5
D: .
size: .
DNA: TGTGCCCACACCACCCGCGGGGAGACCCAGTACTTC
CDR3: CAHTTRGETQYF

V: TRBV7-3
J: TRBJ2-1
D: TRBD2
size: few
DNA: TGTGCCAGCAGCTCCGGGGGGGAGCAGTTCTTC
CDR3: CASSSGGEQFF

V: TRBV9
J: TRBJ2-1
D: .
size: .
DNA: TGTGCCAGCAGCCCCCGCCCGAGGGACTACAATGAGCAGTTCTTC
CDR3: CASSPRPRDYNEQFF

V: TRBV6-5
J: TRBJ1-6
D: .
size: .
DNA: TGTGCCAGCACGCCCGGGTCCCATAATTCACCCCTCCACTTT
CDR3: CASTPGSHNSPLHF

V: TRBV5-6
J: TRBJ2-7
D: TRBD1
size: .
DNA: TGTGCCAGCAGCACCACCGGGACAGGGGCCCACGAGCAGTACTTC
CDR3: CASSTTGTGAHEQYF

V: TRBV20-1
J: TRBJ2-5
D: TRBD2
size: .
DNA: TGCAGTGCTAGTCCCGCTCGCGGGGGGACCCAAGAGACCCAGTACTTC
CDR3: CSASPARGGTQETQYF

V: TRBV7-9
J: TRBJ1-2
D: .
size: .
DNA: TGTGCCAGCAGCCCAGGGGACTATGGCTACACCTTC
CDR3: CASSPGDYGYTF

V: TRBV5-4
J: TRBJ1-2
D: TRBD1
size: many
DNA: TGTGCCAGCAGCCTCCCAGGGGGCCCCGGGATCTATGGCTACACCTTC
CDR3: CASSLPGGPGIYGYTF

V: TRBV21-1
J: TRBJ2-5
D: .
size: .
DNA: TGTGCCAGCAGCAAAAAGGGGGGACAGGTCCGGGAGACCCAGTACTTC
CDR3: CASSKKGGQVRETQYF

V: TRBV7-3
J: TRBJ2-2
D: TRBD1
size: .
DNA: TGTGCCAGCAGCCTTGGGACAGACCCTCTCGGGGAGCTGTTTTTT
CDR3: CASSLGTDPLGELFF

V: TRBV7-9
J: TRBJ1-1
D: .
size: .
DNA: TGTGCCAGCAGCTTAGGGCAGAACACTGAAGCTTTCTTT
CDR3: CASSLGQNTEAFF

V: TRBV3-1/TRBV3-2
J: TRBJ1-5
D: .
size: .
DNA: TGTGCCAGCAGCCAAGGAGTAGAAAAAAATCAGCCCCAGCATTTT
CDR3: CASSQGVEKNQPQHF

V: TRBV5-5
J: TRBJ2-7
D: .
size: .
DNA: TGTGCCAGCAGCCTGGTCAGTACATCCTACGAGCAGTACTTC
CDR3: CASSLVSTSYEQYF

V: TRBV28
J: TRBJ2-2
D: TRBD2
size: .
DNA: TGTGCCAGCACCCCTGCCGGGACTACGAACACCGGGGAGCTGTTTTTT
CDR3: CASTPAGTTNTGELFF

V: TRBV2
J: TRBJ1-4
D: .
size: .
DNA: TGTGCCAGCAGTAGCAGGGTGGGTAATGAAAAACTGTTTTTT
CDR3: CASSSRVGNEKLFF

V: TRBV25-1
J: TRBJ1-6
D: .
size: .
DNA: TGTGCCAGCAGTGATACAGGGTTTGATAATTCACCCCTCCACTTT
CDR3: CASSDTGFDNSPLHF

V: TRBV9
J: TRBJ1-2
D: .
size: .
DNA: TGTGCCAGCTCGAGGACGGGGAATAACTATGGCTACACCTTC
CDR3: CASSRTGNNYGYTF

V: TRBV7-9
J: TRBJ1-1
D: TRBD1
size: .
DNA: TGTGCCAGCAGCCAAACAGGGGGCGAGACTGAAGCTTTCTTT
CDR3: CASSQTGGETEAFF

V: TRBV2
J: TRBJ1-5
D: .
size: few
DNA: TGTGCCAGCAGTCGGACCCAGGGCATAGGGCAGCCCCAGCATTTT
CDR3: CASSRTQGIGQPQHF

V: TRBV9
J: TRBJ2-1
D: .
size: .
DNA: TGTGCCAGCAGCGTAGCCCCACGGGGAAATGAGCAGTTCTTC
CDR3: CASSVAPRGNEQFF

V: TRBV5-1
J: TRBJ2-3
D: .
size: .
DNA: TGCGCCAGCAGTGACACGATCACAGATACGCAGTATTTT
CDR3: CASSDTITDTQYF

V: TRBV28
J: TRBJ1-1
D: TRBD1
size: once
DNA: TGTGCCAGCAGTTTTGGGCAGGGGGCCGGTGAAGCTTTCTTT
CDR3: CASSFGQGAGEAFF

V: TRBV18
J: TRBJ1-6
D: TRBD1
size: .
DNA: TGTGCCAGCTCACCAAGACAGGGGGTGGATTCACCCCTCCACTTT
CDR3: CASSPRQGVDSPLHF

V: TRBV6-6
J: TRBJ2-7
D: TRBD1
size: once
DNA: TGTGCCAGCAGAACCGGGACAGGGGGTCTGAGCTACGAGCAGTACTTC
CDR3: CASRTGTGGLSYEQYF

V: TRBV11-3
J: TRBJ2-1
D: TRBD2
size: .
DNA: TGTGCCAGCAGCTTAGGCGGGGGGGGATACAATGAGCAGTTCTTC
CDR3: CASSLGGGGYNEQFF

V: TRBV7-3
J: TRBJ2-3
D: TRBD2
size: .
DNA: TGTGCCAGCAGCCCGGGGGGGGATACGCAGTATTTT
CDR3: CASSPGGDTQYF

V: TRBV6-1
J: TRBJ2-2
D: TRBD1
size: .
DNA: TGTGCCAGCAGTGAAGGAGGGAACAGGGGGCGCCGGACCGGGGAGCTGTTTTTT
CDR3: CASSEGGNRGRRTGELFF

V: TRBV2
J: TRBJ2-3
D: .
size: .
DNA: TGTGCCAGCAGCGCTCTAGCGCCTAGCACAGATACGCAGTATTTT
CDR3: CASSALAPSTDTQYF

V: TRBV6-5
J: TRBJ1-2
D: TRBD1
size: .
DNA: TGTGCCAGCAGGGCGGCAGGGGGCAACTATGGCTACACCTTC
CDR3: CASRAAGGNYGYTF

V: TRBV5-1
J: TRBJ2-7
D: .
size: once
DNA: TGCGCCAGCAGCTTACCCGGAGACCTAGCCTACGAGCAGTACTTC
CDR3: CASSLPGDLAYEQYF

V: TRBV2
J: TRBJ1-4
D: .
size: .
DNA: TGTGCCAGCAGTTCACCCGCGGGACGTGAAAAACTGTTTTTT
CDR3: CASSSPAGREKLFF

V: TRBV12-3/TRBV12-4
J: TRBJ1-6
D: TRBD1
size: .
DNA: TGTGCCAGCAGTCCAGGGGGCGGCTCACCCCTCCACTTT
CDR3: CASSPGGGSPLHF

V: TRBV19
J: TRBJ1-5
D: TRBD1
size: .
DNA: TGTGCCAGTAGTGATCCGACAGGGGTTGGCAATCAGCCCCAGCATTTT
CDR3: CASSDPTGVGNQPQHF

V: TRBV28
J: TRBJ2-6
D: TRBD1
size: .
DNA: TGTGCCAGCAGTTCGGGACAGGGAGTTTTCTCTGGGGCCAACGTCCTGACTTTC
CDR3: CASSSGQGVFSGANVLTF

V: TRBV28
J: TRBJ2-7
D: .
size: .
DNA: TGTGCCAGCAGTTTCAGGACTTTCTCCTACGAGCAGTACTTC
CDR3: CASSFRTFSYEQYF